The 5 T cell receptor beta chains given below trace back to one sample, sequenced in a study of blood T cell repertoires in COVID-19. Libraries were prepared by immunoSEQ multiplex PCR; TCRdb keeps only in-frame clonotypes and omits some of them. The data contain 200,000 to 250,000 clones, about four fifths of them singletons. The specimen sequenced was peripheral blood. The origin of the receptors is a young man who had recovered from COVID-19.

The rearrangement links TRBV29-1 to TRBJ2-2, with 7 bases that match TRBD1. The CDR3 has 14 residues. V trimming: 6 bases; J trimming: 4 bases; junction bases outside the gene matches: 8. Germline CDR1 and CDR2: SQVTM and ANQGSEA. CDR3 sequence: CSVLGGRSTGELFF. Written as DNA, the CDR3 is TGCAGCGTGTTAGGGGGCAGGAGCACCGGGGAGCTGTTTTTT.

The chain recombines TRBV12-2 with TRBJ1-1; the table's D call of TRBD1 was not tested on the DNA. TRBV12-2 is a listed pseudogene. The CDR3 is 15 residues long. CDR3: CASRPAGQGCKEAFF. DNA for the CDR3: TGTGCAAGTCGCCCCGCGGGACAGGGATGCAAAGAAGCTTTCTTT.

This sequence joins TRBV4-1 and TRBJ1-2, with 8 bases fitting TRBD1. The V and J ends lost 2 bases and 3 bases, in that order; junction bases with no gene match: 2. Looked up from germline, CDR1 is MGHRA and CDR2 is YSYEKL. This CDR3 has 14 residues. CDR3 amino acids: CASSQWDRHYGYTF. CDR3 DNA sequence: TGCGCCAGCAGCCAATGGGACAGGCACTATGGCTACACCTTC.

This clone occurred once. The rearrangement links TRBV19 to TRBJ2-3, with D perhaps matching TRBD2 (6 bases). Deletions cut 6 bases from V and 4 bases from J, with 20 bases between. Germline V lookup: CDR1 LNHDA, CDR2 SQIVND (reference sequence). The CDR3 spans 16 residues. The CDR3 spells CASRPQSGLMADTQYF. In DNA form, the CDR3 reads TGTGCCAGTAGACCCCAGAGCGGGCTTATGGCAGATACGCAGTATTTT.

This CDR3 is CASSLSSGGASTDTQYF. The CDR3 coding sequence is TGTGCCAGCAGTTTATCTAGCGGGGGAGCTAGCACAGATACGCAGTATTTT. The chain employs TRBV27 and TRBJ2-3; 9 bases align to TRBD2. J gave up 0 bases and V 0 bases, and 4 bases lay outside the gene matches. The CDR3 extends over 17 amino acids. Germline CDR1 reads MNHEY; CDR2 reads SMNVEV (reference sequence).